The next 18 T cell receptor beta chains were all read from a single sample in a study of blood T cell repertoires in COVID-19. The method was immunoSEQ multiplex PCR; TCRdb's version includes in-frame clones alone and lacks a portion of them. The sample shows roughly 150,000 clones, 85% to 90% of them seen only once. The source material was peripheral blood. The receptor set was obtained from a human donor in a cohort sampled during active COVID-19.

In nucleotides, the CDR3 is TGTGCCAGCAGTTCCAGGGGCCAGGGGACCAACGAGCAGTACTTC. Translating gives CASSSRGQGTNEQYF. The chain has TRBV28 and TRBJ2-7; maybe TRBD1 (6 bases). Between the trimmed V and J ends, which lost 4 bases and 5 bases, there was a span of 18 bases. Per germline, CDR1 MDHEN and CDR2 SYDVKM. The CDR3 is 15 residues long. Together with reference TRBV28 and TRBJ2-7, the CDR3 gives the full variable domain: DVKVTQSSRYLVKRTGEKVFLECVQDMDHENMFWYRQDPGLGLRLIYFSYDVKMKEKGDIPEGYSVSREKKERFSLILESASTNQTSMYLCASSSRGQGTNEQYFGPGTRLTVT.

The chain couples TRBV4-1 to TRBJ2-3; TRBD1 is a possible D gene (5 bases). The CDR3 covers 14 residues. Germline CDR1 and CDR2: MGHRA and YSYEKL. The V and J ends lost 5 bases and 1 base respectively, with 10 bases between them. CDR3 DNA: TGCGCCAGCAGCACAATAGGGGGCACAGATACGCAGTATTTT. Encoded protein: CASSTIGGTDTQYF.

CDR3 DNA sequence: TGTGCCAGCAGCTTAGGGGACTGGAACACTGAAGCTTTCTTT. Amino acids: CASSLGDWNTEAFF. V usage is TRBV7-9 and J usage is TRBJ1-1; weak D call: TRBD1 (5 bases). Trimming took off 1 base at V and 1 base at J, with 7 bases between the two ends. The CDR3 is made up of 14 amino acids. Germline V CDR1 and CDR2: SEHNR, FQNEAQ (reference sequence).

This sequence joins TRBV28 and TRBJ1-5; 11 bases are shared with TRBD1. Germline CDR1 is MDHEN and CDR2 is SYDVKM. With 6 bases clipped from V and 6 bases from J, the junction kept 7 bases outside the gene matches. The CDR3 is 15 residues long. The CDR3 DNA sequence: TGTGCCAGCAGAGCCTCGGGACAGGGGGTTCAGCCCCAGCATTTT. Translating it yields CASRASGQGVQPQHF.

The J gene is TRBJ2-5, the V gene TRBV3-1 (or the pseudogene TRBV3-2), with 8 nucleotides matching TRBD2. The germline V gene has CDR1 LGHDT and CDR2 YNNKEL (reference sequence). The CDR3 sequence is 13 residues long. V shed 4 bases and J 4 bases; nucleotides not matched to a gene: 2. In DNA form, the CDR3 reads TGTGCCAGCAGCCCAGCGGGGGCAGAGACCCAGTACTTC. Translation: CASSPAGAETQYF.

This clone occurred once. The chain combines TRBV5-1 with TRBJ2-3; D possibly corresponds to TRBD1 (6 bases). Trimming took 0 bases from V and 6 from J, leaving 14 bases between them. The V gene's germline CDR1 is SGHRS and CDR2 YFSETQ. This CDR3 contains 15 residues. This CDR3 reads CASSLVGANIDTQYF. The CDR3 nucleotides are TGCGCCAGCAGCTTGGTGGGGGCGAACATCGATACGCAGTATTTT.

The rearrangement links TRBV5-4 to TRBJ2-1; D perhaps matches TRBD1 (5 bases). The germline gives CDR1 SGHNT, CDR2 YYREEE (reference sequence). Deletions cut 3 bases from V and 5 bases from J, with 15 bases between. The length of the CDR3 is 15 residues. The DNA for the CDR3 is TGTGCCAGCAGCTCGGTTAGGGGAATGAACAATGAGCAGTTCTTC. Protein product: CASSSVRGMNNEQFF.

The chain carries TRBV2 and TRBJ2-7, with D possibly matching TRBD2 (5 bases). V was shortened by 3 bases and J by 4 bases, with 7 bases between the two germline ends. CDR3 length: 12 amino acids. CDR1 and CDR2 (germline): SNHLY, FYNNEI. CDR3 in amino acids: CASSDRGYEQYF. In DNA form, the CDR3 reads TGTGCCAGCAGTGACCGGGGTTACGAGCAGTACTTC.

The chain carries TRBV7-3 and TRBJ2-3; D perhaps matches TRBD1 (6 bases). Germline CDR1 reads SGHTA; CDR2 reads FQGTGA. Trimming removed 5 bases from V and 8 bases from J, with 32 bases in between. The CDR3 sequence is 19 residues long. This CDR3 reads CASSGKNIDHRPPQGTQYF. The CDR3 region has the DNA TGTGCCAGCAGCGGAAAAAACATCGATCACAGACCACCACAGGGTACGCAGTATTTT.

The rearrangement uses TRBV27 and TRBJ2-7; 7 positions match TRBD2. After removal of 6 bases from V and 7 bases from J, the junction contained 12 bases not matched to a gene. The CDR3 runs 14 residues. From germline, CDR1 is MNHEY and CDR2 SMNVEV (reference sequence). The CDR3 reads CASSPREGRDEQYF. CDR3 bases: TGTGCCAGCAGCCCGAGGGAGGGGAGGGATGAGCAGTACTTC.

The rearrangement joins TRBV27 to TRBJ2-1; TRBD1 matches at 9 bases. Germline V gives CDR1 MNHEY, CDR2 SMNVEV (reference sequence). V shed 8 bases, J shed 8 bases, and the junction held 7 bases outside the gene matches. This CDR3 is built from 13 residues. The CDR3, as DNA: TGTGCCAGCGGGACAGGGTGGGTCCATGAGCAGTTCTTC. This gives the protein CASGTGWVHEQFF.

The chain carries TRBV6-6 and TRBJ2-7; 9 bases are shared with TRBD2. This CDR3 spans 15 amino acids. The germline V gene has CDR1 MNHNY and CDR2 SVGAGI (reference sequence). Trimming cost V 6 bases and J 3 bases; bases outside gene matches: 9. This CDR3 reads CASRPAGGPVYEQYF. CDR3 sequence (DNA): TGTGCCAGCAGGCCCGCGGGGGGGCCGGTCTACGAGCAGTACTTC.

The V and J genes are TRBV19 and TRBJ1-5; D ambiguous. The V end was cut by 3 bases, the J end by 3 bases, with 12 bases between. CDR1 is LNHDA, CDR2 SQIVND, per germline (reference sequence). The CDR3 runs 15 residues. The CDR3 loop reads CASSMEVRPNQPQHF. The CDR3 DNA reads TGTGCCAGTAGTATGGAGGTGAGGCCCAATCAGCCCCAGCATTTT.

J is TRBJ2-1 and V is TRBV9; TRBD2 matches at 10 bases. V trimming: 0 bases; J trimming: 7 bases; junction bases outside the gene matches: 7. Germline assignment: CDR1 SGDLS and CDR2 YYNGEE. CDR3 size: 16 residues. The CDR3 reads CASSVESGRAGNEQFF. The DNA for the CDR3 is TGTGCCAGCAGCGTAGAGAGCGGGAGGGCCGGGAATGAGCAGTTCTTC. Supplemented by reference TRBV9 and TRBJ2-1, the full variable domain reads DSGVTQTPKHLITATGQRVTLRCSPRSGDLSVYWYQQSLDQGLQFLIQYYNGEERAKGNILERFSAQQFPDLHSELNLSSLELGDSALYFCASSVESGRAGNEQFFGPGTRLTVL.

This sequence joins TRBV6-2 or TRBV6-3 and TRBJ2-7, with 7 bases that match TRBD2. V trimming: 4 bases; J trimming: 2 bases; junction bases outside the gene matches: 17. CDR1 is MNHEY, CDR2 SVGEGT, per germline. This CDR3 contains 18 residues. The CDR3, as DNA: TGTGCCAGCAGTTTATCTAGCGGTATCCGTCGTATAACCTACGAGCAGTACTTC. Its protein is CASSLSSGIRRITYEQYF.

The chain recombines TRBV27 with TRBJ2-5, with 9 bases aligning to TRBD2. CDR1 MNHEY and CDR2 SMNVEV come from the germline V gene (reference sequence). The V segment lost 7 bases and the J segment 5 bases; nucleotides outside the gene matches: 11. The CDR3 extends over 15 amino acids. CDR3 protein: CASMERGDPGETQYF. The CDR3 DNA reads as TGTGCCAGCATGGAGCGGGGGGACCCTGGGGAGACCCAGTACTTC.

This chain links TRBV21-1 with TRBJ2-7; the table calls TRBD2, which could not be checked here. TRBV21-1 is a listed pseudogene. CDR3 size: 15 residues. The CDR3 region is CASSALAGDVHEQYF. For the CDR3, the DNA is TGTGCCAGCAGCGCCCTAGCGGGAGACGTCCACGAGCAGTACTTC.

This clone was recorded at least ten times. This chain joins TRBV6-4 and TRBJ1-5; D uncertain. The V gene's germline CDR1 is MRHNA and CDR2 SNTAGT. This CDR3 spans 13 amino acids. V was pared by 3 bases and J by 4 bases, with 7 bases between. The CDR3 DNA follows: TGTGCCAGCAGTGAACAGCTTAATCAGCCCCAGCATTTT. As protein: CASSEQLNQPQHF.